One and the same sample provided the 17 T cell receptor beta chains below, sequenced in a study of CXCR3-negative and CXCR3-positive naive CD8 T cells. Study-wide results and caveats: Compared with CXCR3-negative naive cells, CXCR3-positive naive cells showed more hydrophobic TRB CDR3s.

cDNA libraries for TRB were generated by 5' RACE incorporating UMI labels. TCRdb reprocessed the 5' RACE reads and keeps a single row for each CDR3 protein, giving no DNA. Found here are over 70,000 distinct CDR3 sequences; the top ten clones hold around 0.82%. Antigens of these TCRs are unknown. The sample was naive CXCR3+ CD8+ T cells from blood. The subset is: CD45RO-CCR7+CD27+CD95- naive CD8+ T cells expressing CXCR3 (TNR3+). The receptors here all came from a human donor in good health. Some clones in this sample may be carry-over from other donors' samples.

V gene TRBV6-5 combines with J gene TRBJ2-3; the TCRdb D gene call, TRBD2, has no DNA to confirm it. The CDR3 length is 14 residues. Germline CDR1 reads MNHEY; CDR2 reads SVGAGI. Here the CDR3 reads CASIPTRGSDTQYF.

The chain has TRBV7-8 and TRBJ2-1; the D gene TCRdb calls, TRBD2, cannot be checked with no DNA. This CDR3 is built from 17 residues. Looked up from germline, CDR1 is SGHVS and CDR2 is FQNEAQ. CDR3 region: CASSLRLAGGVYNEQFF. Based on the CDR3 plus reference TRBV7-8 and TRBJ2-1, the full variable domain is GAGVSQSPRYKVAKRGQDVALRCDPISGHVSLFWYQQALGQGPEFLTYFQNEAQLDKSGLPSDRFFAERPEGSVSTLKIQRTQQEDSAVYLCASSLRLAGGVYNEQFFGPGTRLTVL.

The V and J genes are TRBV3-1 and TRBJ2-1. The CDR3 consists of 12 residues. Germline V gene lookup returns CDR1 LGHDT and CDR2 YNNKEL (reference sequence). CDR3 in amino acids: CASSLEYNEQFF.

The chain links TRBV5-1 to TRBJ1-1; the TCRdb call, TRBD1, lacks DNA for checking. The CDR3 extends over 17 amino acids. CDR1 and CDR2 (germline): SGHRS, YFSETQ. Here the CDR3 reads CASSLGPRREMNTEAFF.

V and J are TRBV29-1 and TRBJ2-1; lacking DNA, the TRBD2 call made by TCRdb goes unchecked. Per the germline V gene, CDR1 is SQVTM and CDR2 is ANQGSEA. This CDR3 is built from 14 residues. This CDR3 reads CSAELTSGRDEQFF.

Here the CDR3 reads CASSFHVTDTQYF. This sequence joins TRBV28 and TRBJ2-3. In germline, CDR1 is MDHEN, CDR2 SYDVKM. This CDR3 contains 13 residues.

The chain carries TRBV13 and TRBJ2-7. The germline V gene has CDR1 PRHDT and CDR2 FYEKMQ (reference sequence). The CDR3 contains 13 residues. CDR3 protein: CASSLGLAREQYF.

The chain carries TRBV5-1 and TRBJ2-1; the D call from TCRdb, TRBD2, cannot be confirmed without DNA. Looked up from germline, CDR1 is SGHRS and CDR2 is YFSETQ. This CDR3 has 15 residues. The CDR3 loop is CASSLVYEEGNEQFF. Based on the CDR3 plus reference TRBV5-1 and TRBJ2-1, the full variable domain is KAGVTQTPRYLIKTRGQQVTLSCSPISGHRSVSWYQQTPGQGLQFLFEYFSETQRNKGNFPGRFSGRQFSNSRSEMNVSTLELGDSALYLCASSLVYEEGNEQFFGPGTRLTVL.

V is TRBV15 and J is TRBJ2-7. The CDR3 has 15 amino acids. The germline CDR1 and CDR2 sequences are LNHNV and YYDKDF (reference sequence). Here the CDR3 reads CATSGLERSLGEQYF.

The chain is built from TRBV14 and TRBJ2-7; the TRBD2 assignment by TCRdb is unverifiable without DNA. The CDR3 runs 16 residues. Germline lookup yields CDR1 SGHDN and CDR2 FVKESK. CDR3 sequence reads: CASSQDEGLDYYEQYF.

CDR3 amino acids: CASSPDYNEQFF. The rearrangement joins TRBV28 to TRBJ2-1. Germline V gene sequence: CDR1 MDHEN, CDR2 SYDVKM. This CDR3 is built from 12 residues.

This sequence joins TRBV13 and TRBJ2-3. The germline CDR1 and CDR2 sequences are PRHDT and FYEKMQ (reference sequence). This CDR3 comprises 13 residues. The CDR3 loop is CASSLVPADTQYF.

The chain links TRBV14 to TRBJ1-2; TCRdb gives TRBD1 as the D gene, but with no DNA this cannot be confirmed. Germline-derived CDR1 and CDR2 are SGHDN and FVKESK. This CDR3 spans 16 amino acids. CDR3 loop: CASSPLTGGGGYGYTF.

V usage is TRBV12-3 or TRBV12-4 and J usage is TRBJ2-3; TCRdb names TRBD1, which stays unverified in the absence of DNA. The length of the CDR3 is 18 residues. CDR3 loop: CASTLPGQGFRVTDTQYF.

V usage is TRBV6-5 and J usage is TRBJ2-5. Germline V gene sequence: CDR1 MNHEY, CDR2 SVGAGI. The CDR3 extends over 12 amino acids. CDR3 loop: CASSMGHETQYF.

The CDR3 region is CATSREGGPPHEQYF. The chain joins TRBV15 to TRBJ2-7; TCRdb selects TRBD1, and the lack of DNA leaves this call unchecked. The CDR3 is made up of 15 amino acids. The germline V gene encodes CDR1 LNHNV and CDR2 YYDKDF (reference sequence).

The J gene is TRBJ1-2, the V gene TRBV20-1; the TCRdb D gene call, TRBD1, has no DNA to confirm it. This CDR3 region has 14 residues. CDR1 is DFQATT and CDR2 is SNEGSKA in the germline V gene (reference sequence). CDR3 sequence reads: CSALGASQHYGYTF.